Listed below are T cell receptor beta chains from one sample, sequenced in a study of blood T cell repertoires in COVID-19. TCRdb's copy holds only in-frame clones and misses some; the assay was immunoSEQ multiplex PCR. The profile shows 300,000 to 350,000 clones, about 90% of them singletons. The sample comprised PBMCs or T cells enriched from blood (not recorded which). The source is a man aged 25 to 45 who had recovered from COVID-19. CDR3s leave out the opening cysteine and the closing phenylalanine or tryptophan. Fields, in order: V gene, clone size, J gene, CDR3 protein. Clone sizes are given selectively: once, few, many, or a class where the clone is expanded.

TRBV11-1	-	TRBJ2-2	ASSQRSGVLTGELF
TRBV5-1	-	TRBJ2-1	ASSLAQTGYNEQF
TRBV29-1	-	TRBJ1-5	SASGTENQPQH
TRBV27	-	TRBJ2-1	ASSSSGTGVGEQF
TRBV10-3	-	TRBJ1-5	AISPGQLSNQPQH
TRBV2	-	TRBJ1-1	ASRDRLNTEAF
TRBV5-1	-	TRBJ2-5	ASSRGIQETQY
TRBV30	once	TRBJ2-7	AWKRFGQAYEQY
TRBV7-8	-	TRBJ1-3	ASSLVRLPSSGNTIY
TRBV2	once	TRBJ1-2	ASSVGAGYGYT
TRBV7-9	once	TRBJ2-3	ASTTRRLAGGTDTQY
TRBV6-5	many	TRBJ1-2	ASRATGTVDYGYT
TRBV5-4	few	TRBJ2-1	ASSLTGNEQF
TRBV19	once	TRBJ2-2	ASSIDRGTGELF
TRBV16	once	TRBJ1-1	ASSQSWTGDEAF
TRBV10-3	-	TRBJ2-5	AITAGTGGKETQY
TRBV7-9	-	TRBJ2-7	ASSLEFGRAYEQY
TRBV24-1	-	TRBJ2-7	ATSEPAGTGGGKQY
TRBV5-4	-	TRBJ1-4	ASSTDRWAEKLF
TRBV12-3/TRBV12-4	-	TRBJ1-2	ASSPGQNYGYT
TRBV12-2	-	TRBJ1-2	ASRSTGKYGYT
TRBV7-9	once	TRBJ2-2	ASSRRQGAGTGELF
TRBV10-3	few	TRBJ1-2	AISGQGMGGYT
TRBV19	-	TRBJ2-4	ASSPQGGGNIQY
TRBV25-1	-	TRBJ1-6	ASSDGKEALWR
TRBV6-5	-	TRBJ1-5	ASSTRTGGNQPQH
TRBV7-2	-	TRBJ2-7	ASSLSTSGSYEQY
TRBV28	-	TRBJ1-5	ASSSRQGNQPQH
TRBV4-1	-	TRBJ1-2	ASSQRTGKYGYT
TRBV18	-	TRBJ1-6	ASTRTPDNSPLH
TRBV19	-	TRBJ1-1	ASRRTVNTEAF
TRBV6-1	-	TRBJ1-4	ASSEAHRGTNEKLF
TRBV4-1	-	TRBJ1-3	ASSQDRQGISGNTIY